This TCR beta chain originates from a study of cytomegalovirus exposure and HLA in healthy donors. J gave up 2 bases and V 8 bases, and 5 bases lay outside the gene matches. Germline V gene lookup returns CDR1 MGHDK and CDR2 SYGVNS. There are 13 residues in the CDR3. Though probably carrying unrecorded immune exposures, donors were nominally healthy at sampling. Turning to this clone: The target antigen is unknown.

The study, taken as a whole, reports: In a later analysis, compared with equally common non-associated chains, HLA-associated beta chains were more expanded. A later analysis found that most CMV-associated TCR beta chains appeared HLA-restricted.

Primers: 60 Vbeta forward and 13 Jbeta reverse. The assay was immunoSEQ multiplex PCR, and TCRdb's table has in-frame clones only and misses some. Of around 130,000 clones in the sample, just over 70% were seen once. Sequenced sample: PBMCs. The genes are TRBV25-1 and TRBJ2-5, with 7 bases aligning to TRBD2. The sequence was obtained from a woman aged 60-70 years in good health and CMV-seropositive. In DNA form, the CDR3 reads TGTGCCAGCGGGCCGGGAGGACAAGAGACCCAGTACTTC. It specifies CASGPGGQETQYF.